A single sample gave rise to the 19 T cell receptor beta chains below, sequenced in a study of T-cell reconstitution after alpha-beta-depleted transplantation in children. A TCRbeta library incorporating unique molecular identifiers was prepared. From the PCR reads, TCRdb called clonotypes with MiXCR, one entry per CDR3 protein. Of a few hundred thousand distinct CDR3 sequences listed, 9% to 12% are singletons. Material: PBMCs from the stem cell graft donor, obtained from the stem cell graft. The receptors derive from a human donor who donated a stem cell graft to a child with acute lymphoblastic leukemia.

This clonotype was detected only a few times. This sequence joins TRBV12-3 or TRBV12-4 and TRBJ2-3; TRBD2 matches at 8 bases. This CDR3 comprises 16 residues. Unmatched junction bases numbered 6, after V lost 4 bases and J lost 0 bases. CDR3 DNA sequence: TGTGCCAGCAGTTCCGTAGCGGGATCTAGCACAGATACGCAGTATTTT. This sequence encodes CASSSVAGSSTDTQYF.

This clonotype was observed a few times. This chain links TRBV5-5 with TRBJ1-1; 8 nucleotides line up with TRBD1. There are 15 residues in the CDR3. The germline V gene encodes CDR1 SGHKS and CDR2 YYEKEE (reference sequence). Trimming removed 3 bases from V and 5 bases from J; junction bases left unmatched: 9. CDR3: CASSWNPGGGTEAFF. The CDR3 nucleotides are TGTGCCAGCAGCTGGAACCCAGGGGGCGGGACTGAAGCTTTCTTT.

This clonotype was recorded at least ten times. The J gene is TRBJ1-5, the V gene TRBV4-1, with D perhaps matching TRBD1 (6 bases). The CDR3 contains 14 residues. CDR1 and CDR2 (germline): MGHRA, YSYEKL. V was pared by 4 bases and J by 5 bases, with 12 bases between. Written as DNA, the CDR3 is TGCGCCAGCAGCCCGACACAGGGCTATCAGCCCCAGCATTTT. It specifies CASSPTQGYQPQHF.

This chain joins TRBV5-1 and TRBJ2-1; 8 bases map to TRBD1. V lost 4 bases to trimming and J lost 1 base; unmatched junction nucleotides: 10. Germline V gives CDR1 SGHRS, CDR2 YFSETQ. The CDR3 is made up of 17 amino acids. The CDR3 bases are TGCGCCAGCAGCCTCGGAGGGGGGACAGGATCCTACAATGAGCAGTTCTTC. Translating it yields CASSLGGGTGSYNEQFF.

This clonotype was seen many times. This chain joins TRBV24-1 and TRBJ2-5; TRBD2 matches at 10 bases. The ends lost 1 base at V and 5 bases at J; junction bases unmatched: 9. Germline CDR1 KGHDR, CDR2 SFDVKD. The CDR3 is 17 amino acids. The CDR3 DNA reads TGTGCCACCAGTGATTTTAGGGCTAGCGGGAGCGATGAGACCCAGTACTTC. It yields the protein CATSDFRASGSDETQYF.

As to this clonotype: This may stem from a read error, because a much larger clone lies one nucleotide away. The V gene is TRBV6-1, the J gene TRBJ1-1, with D unclear. CDR1 MNHNS and CDR2 SASEGT come from the germline V gene. The CDR3 spans 14 residues. Deletions cut 6 bases from V and 3 bases from J, with 14 bases between. CDR3 in DNA: TGTGCCAGCAGACTGAGCGCTGTTTACACTGAAGCTTTCTTT. Translated, it gives CASRLSAVYTEAFF.

This clonotype occurred a few times. This rearrangement joins TRBV19 to TRBJ2-1; the match to TRBD2 covers 7 bases. This CDR3 region has 17 residues. Germline-derived CDR1 and CDR2 are LNHDA and SQIVND (reference sequence). With V trimmed by 3 bases and J by 4 bases, 12 bases remained unmatched. CDR3 coding DNA: TGTGCCAGTAGTATGTCTTCCGCGGGACTACTATACAATGAGCAGTTCTTC. Protein sequence: CASSMSSAGLLYNEQFF.

This clonotype has only a few counts. This sequence joins TRBV20-1 and TRBJ2-7; 7 bases are shared with TRBD1. With 3 bases clipped from V and 2 bases from J, the junction kept 10 bases outside the gene matches. The CDR3 extends over 15 amino acids. Germline-derived CDR1 and CDR2 are DFQATT and SNEGSKA (reference sequence). This chain's CDR3 is CSASRGYWDPYEQYF. As DNA, the CDR3 is TGCAGTGCTAGCAGGGGGTATTGGGATCCCTACGAGCAGTACTTC.

This rearrangement joins TRBV4-2 to TRBJ2-7; no definite D call. V shed 4 bases and J shed 2 bases, with 12 bases lying between them. Germline V gives CDR1 LGHNA, CDR2 YNFKEQ. This CDR3 is built from 14 residues. This CDR3 reads CASSPGRSPYEQYF. CDR3 DNA sequence: TGTGCCAGCAGCCCGGGTCGGTCCCCCTACGAGCAGTACTTC.

The genes are TRBV7-2 and TRBJ2-3; tentatively, D is TRBD2 (5 bases). Germline CDR1 is SGHTA and CDR2 is FQGNSA. Trimming removed 1 base from V and 3 bases from J, with 8 bases in between. The length of the CDR3 is 14 residues. The CDR3 protein is CASSLDPGTDTQYF. As DNA, the CDR3 is TGTGCCAGCAGCTTAGACCCGGGGACAGATACGCAGTATTTT.

This clonotype was seen a few times. The gene calls are TRBV25-1 and TRBJ2-1, with a tentative D call TRBD2 (5 bases). The ends were cut back, 0 bases at V and 2 bases at J, with 8 bases in the middle. Germline assignment: CDR1 MGHDK and CDR2 SYGVNS. CDR3 size: 15 residues. The CDR3, as DNA: TGTGCCAGCAGTGAATACGGGGATCCCTACAATGAGCAGTTCTTC. Encoded protein: CASSEYGDPYNEQFF.

The CDR3 region is CASSQDVQGAHQFF. DNA for the CDR3: TGCGCCAGCAGCCAGGATGTACAGGGGGCGCACCAGTTCTTC. This chain links TRBV4-3 with TRBJ2-1; 9 nucleotides match TRBD1. V was clipped by 3 bases and J by 13 bases; unmatched bases: 10. Germline V CDR1 and CDR2: LGHNA, YSLEER. CDR3 length: 14 amino acids.

The chain joins TRBV4-2 to TRBJ2-3, with 10 bases lining up with TRBD2. V trimming: 5 bases; J trimming: 1 base; junction bases outside the gene matches: 6. The CDR3 sequence is 16 residues long. Looked up from germline, CDR1 is LGHNA and CDR2 is YNFKEQ. The CDR3 sequence is CASSKGTSAGTDTQYF. CDR3 bases: TGTGCCAGCAGCAAAGGGACTAGCGCGGGCACAGATACGCAGTATTTT.

This clonotype has just a few counts. The chain joins TRBV2 to TRBJ2-3, with 9 bases fitting TRBD1. This CDR3 is 14 amino acids long. V was clipped by 8 bases and J by 2 bases; unmatched bases: 5. Germline loops: CDR1 SNHLY, CDR2 FYNNEI. The CDR3 DNA reads TGTGCCAGCGTTGGGACAGGGAACACAGATACGCAGTATTTT. This sequence encodes CASVGTGNTDTQYF.

CDR3 nucleotide sequence: TGCAGTGCTAGAGATCTGAAGGGAGTTTGGGAGCAGTTCTTC. Its protein is CSARDLKGVWEQFF. The chain joins TRBV20-1 to TRBJ2-1, with D maybe TRBD2 (5 bases). The CDR3 covers 14 residues. CDR1 and CDR2 (germline): DFQATT, SNEGSKA (reference sequence). With 0 bases removed from V and 10 bases from J, the gap between germline ends came to 16 bases.

This clonotype has more than one count but fewer than ten. The CDR3 bases are TGTGCCAGCAGTCAGTCAGCGTACAATGAGCAGTTCTTC. Residues: CASSQSAYNEQFF. The V call is TRBV6-5, the J call TRBJ2-1, with D uncertain. This CDR3 spans 13 amino acids. Trimming took off 5 bases at V and 4 bases at J, with 9 bases between the two ends. Germline values: CDR1 MNHEY, CDR2 SVGAGI.

Points on this clonotype: The germline gene is not matched at one end of the junction; a read error may be the cause. The chain uses TRBV7-9 and TRBJ2-1; D may be TRBD1 or TRBD2 (5 bases each). The CDR3 runs to 15 residues. The germline CDR1 and CDR2 sequences are SEHNR and FQNEAQ (reference sequence). This CDR3 is CARSLGVGVYNEQFF. CDR3 bases: TGTGCCAGAAGCTTAGGAGTGGGGGTATACAATGAGCAGTTCTTC. The variable domain in full, completed from reference TRBV7-9 and TRBJ2-1, reads DTGVSQNPRHKITKRGQNVTFRCDPISEHNRLYWYRQTLGQGPEFLTYFQNEAQLEKSRLLSDRFSAERPKGSFSTLEIQRTEQGDSAMYLCARSLGVGVYNEQFFGPGTRLTVL.

The genes are TRBV4-1 and TRBJ1-4; 11 bases match TRBD1. The CDR3 spans 17 residues. Germline CDR1 reads MGHRA; CDR2 reads YSYEKL. The V gene end was trimmed by 0 bases and the J gene end by 8 bases; junction bases not matched to a gene: 8. The CDR3 spells CASSQDKDRGHVEKLFF. The CDR3 DNA follows: TGCGCCAGCAGCCAAGATAAGGACAGGGGGCACGTAGAAAAACTGTTTTTT.

This clonotype was recorded a few times. V and J are TRBV5-1 and TRBJ1-2; weak D call: TRBD1 (6 bases). The CDR3 is made up of 15 amino acids. V shed 9 bases and J shed 1 base, with 19 bases lying between them. The germline gives CDR1 SGHRS, CDR2 YFSETQ. The chain's CDR3 is CAMSLTQGHNYGYTF. Here the CDR3 DNA reads TGCGCCATGAGCCTGACCCAGGGGCATAACTATGGCTACACCTTC.